This T cell receptor beta chain is from a study of a mutant IDH1 vaccine in newly diagnosed glioma (dated by TCRdb to the early 2020s). A note on the overall study: Of the 32 patients who were treated, 62.5% were male and around 38% were female, and the mean age was around 41 years. Prior to enrollment, patients had been given standard therapy consisting of radiotherapy alone, temozolomide alone, or radiochemotherapy with temozolomide, with the combination given to most patients. Six visits were used for peripheral blood collection: V03 (baseline), V05, V07, V10, V12 and V13. Longitudinal TCRB deep sequencing was done for 20 to 25 treated patients, wherever samples were available for exploratory analyses. Study-wide conclusions, independent of this receptor: Availability determined which PBMC samples were chosen for TCRB deep sequencing. Immune responses induced by the vaccine were seen in around 94% of patients across multiple MHC alleles. Changes in the top peripheral T cell clonotypes picked up by TCRB sequencing did not appear to be linked to pseudoprogression. According to the authors, sample limitations meant that analyses of patient blood samples could not be reproduced.

The sample's time point label, in plain terms: baseline, week 1 (first vaccination visit). The treatment or condition label, as the study defines it: pre-vaccination baseline after standard-of-care therapy. Newly diagnosed WHO grade 3 or 4 IDH1-mutant astrocytomas showing loss of nuclear ATRX were present in the donors. The samples were drawn from NOA16, a multicentre, single-arm, open-label phase I trial in Germany that tested a mutant IDH1 peptide vaccine in humans for the first time. For immunogenicity testing, the blood drawn at visit V03 was used as the baseline sample. Genomic DNA for TCRB sequencing was isolated from EDTA blood with the DNeasy Blood and Tissue Kit. Points on this clone: Its antigen remains undetermined. No much larger clone is present one base from it, and per-base qualities are unavailable.

The library was made by the immunoSEQ multiplex PCR assay. Rearranged TCR beta chain sequences were amplified using the hsTCRB Kit according to the manufacturer's protocol. TCRB libraries were sequenced on an Illumina MiSeq. As for how the authors treated the data: Demultiplexing, trimming and gene mapping were performed with the kit vendor's proprietary platform. TCRdb obtained this table from immuneACCESS and retained in-frame rearrangements with V and J assigned. These tables miss some clones; where compared with another copy, unresolved V genes account for less than half of the shortfall, and the remainder is unexplained. V, J and clone size are those of that table, while D and trimming were read from the DNA. This sample lists 80,000 to 100,000 clones; roughly four fifths were detected once. Around 5.2% of the sample goes to the ten largest clones. The CDR3 goes from the cysteine to the phenylalanine over 11 residues. The CDR3 DNA has 33 bases and is translated from base 1. Relative to germline, V is 10 bases shorter and J is 4 bases shorter, with 5 bases between their ends. CDR1 and CDR2 (MNHNY, SVGAGI) derive from the germline V gene (reference sequence).

The chain employs TRBV6-6 and TRBJ2-6; the D segment cannot be called with confidence. The TCR originated in a man aged 35-49 years with glioma. Some clones in this sample may be carry-over from other donors' samples. Material: PBMCs, obtained from a glioma patient treated with radiotherapy, temozolomide or both. The sequenced DNA is TGTGCCACAGCGGGGGCCAACGTCCTGACTTTC. Its product reads: CATAGANVLTF.